This TCR beta chain was obtained from a study of T cell repertoires in cytomegalovirus infection. Study-level background: An indication of both CMV infection and matching HLA type came from public TCR beta signatures.

Study-wide results and caveats: There were carriers of CMV plus the relevant HLA, and cumulative public TCR beta family frequency identified them.

In regard to this clonotype: As yet, its antigen is unknown.

Trimming cost V 5 bases and J 11 bases, with 7 bases left between them. CDR1 and CDR2 (germline): DFQATT, SNEGSKA (reference sequence). The CDR3 is made up of 10 amino acids. Via MiXCR, TCRdb re-called the reads, giving one row per CDR3 protein. This sample has around 740,000 distinct CDR3 sequences, with 35% to 45% found just once. The sample was PBMCs. The V and J genes are TRBV20-1 and TRBJ1-6, with D uncertain. This sequence was found in a human donor in good health (CMV status not recorded). Some clones in this sample may be carry-over from other donors' samples. The chain's CDR3 is CSAQGPPLHF. The CDR3 DNA follows: TGCAGTGCTCAAGGACCACCCCTCCACTTT.